This T cell receptor beta chain comes out of a study of tumor-infiltrating lymphocytes in primary liver carcinoma. Across the whole study: The tumors ranged from roughly 4.2 to 10 cm across and fell within stage T1-T3 N0M0. Findings and caveats of the study: Tumor samples exhibited a significantly greater top-250-clone fraction than blood samples (p = 0.039).

Germline values: CDR1 SGHRS, CDR2 YFSETQ. V gave up 4 bases and J gave up 1 base, with 15 bases separating them. This CDR3 comprises 16 residues. Using a constant-region primer together with ProtoScript II reverse transcriptase, TCR beta cDNA was made from about 490 ng of total RNA. Amplification in three nested multiplex PCR rounds with slightly modified ARM-PCR gave rise to TCR beta libraries. Each of the first two PCR rounds ran approximately 11 cycles with TRBV1-TRBV30 forward and C-beta reverse primers. MiXCR, run by TCRdb on the multiplex PCR reads, gives a single entry per CDR3 protein. The sample includes 90,000 to 110,000 distinct CDR3 sequences, about four fifths of them seen just once. The sample holds many counts of this clonotype. Its antigen is undetermined. It was from roughly 20-30 mg of unsorted bulk tissue that RNA and DNA were co-extracted.

This sequence originates from a man aged 35 to 55 with primary liver carcinoma and hepatitis B virus infection. The sequencing input was liver tumor tissue from sampling region 3. Documented subset: tumor region T3, left-lateral pole. The chain has TRBV5-1 and TRBJ1-3; D is unclear. This chain's CDR3 is CASSPDMISSGNTIYF. CDR3 DNA sequence: TGCGCCAGCAGCCCGGATATGATTAGTTCTGGAAACACCATATATTTT.